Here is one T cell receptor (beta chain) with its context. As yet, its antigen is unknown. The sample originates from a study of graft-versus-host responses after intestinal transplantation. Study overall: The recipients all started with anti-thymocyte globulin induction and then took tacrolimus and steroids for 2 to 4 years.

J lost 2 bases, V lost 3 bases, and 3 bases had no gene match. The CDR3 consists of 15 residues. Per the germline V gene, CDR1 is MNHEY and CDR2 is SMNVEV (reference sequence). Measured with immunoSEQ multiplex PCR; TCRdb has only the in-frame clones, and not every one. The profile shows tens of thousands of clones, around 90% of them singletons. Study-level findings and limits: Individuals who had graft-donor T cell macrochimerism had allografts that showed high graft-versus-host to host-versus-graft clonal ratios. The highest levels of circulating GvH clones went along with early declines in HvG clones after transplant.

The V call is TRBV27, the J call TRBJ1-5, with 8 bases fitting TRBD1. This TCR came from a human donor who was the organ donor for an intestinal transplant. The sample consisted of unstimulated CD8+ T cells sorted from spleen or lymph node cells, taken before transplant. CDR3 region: CASSLVTGGNQPQHF. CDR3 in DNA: TGTGCCAGCAGTTTGGTGACAGGGGGCAATCAGCCCCAGCATTTT.